The T cell receptor beta chain described here comes from a study of beta chain features in type 1 diabetes. Study information: Patients did not differ from healthy donors in age, gender or cell yield. Sorted cells from all samples, numbering approximately 100 million, were examined.

Germline V gene data show CDR1 as MNHEY and CDR2 as SVGAGI. The length of the CDR3 is 14 residues. Trimming took 1 base from V and 1 from J, leaving 4 bases between them. Isolated RNA was reverse transcribed in full, so expressed TCRB transcripts were sequenced. Only in-frame clones appear in the TCRdb table, and some are missing; sequencing was by immunoSEQ multiplex PCR. Seen here are about 40,000 clones, roughly 50% observed once, and the top ten hold roughly 0.7%. A heparinised blood draw that averaged roughly 110 mL was obtained once from each donor. Via CD45RO/CCR7/CD25/CD127/CD95/CD27, cells of the CD4+ naive, central memory, regulatory and stem cell-like memory subsets were sorted.

This chain uses TRBV6-5 with TRBJ2-2; no clear D gene. This clonotype originated in a woman aged 18-30 years in good health. The sequencing input was central memory CD4+ T cells from blood. The CDR3 nucleotides read TGTGCCAGCAGTTACTGGCAGAACACCGGGGAGCTGTTTTTT. This sequence encodes CASSYWQNTGELFF.